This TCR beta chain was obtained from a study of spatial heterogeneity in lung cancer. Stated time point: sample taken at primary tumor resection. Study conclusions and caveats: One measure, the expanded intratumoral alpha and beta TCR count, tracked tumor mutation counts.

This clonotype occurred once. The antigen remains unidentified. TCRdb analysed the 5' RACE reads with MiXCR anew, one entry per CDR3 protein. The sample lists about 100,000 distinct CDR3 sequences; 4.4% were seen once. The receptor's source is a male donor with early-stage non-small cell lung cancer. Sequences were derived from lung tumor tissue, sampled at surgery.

The CDR3 here is CASSQTPASYEQYF. The CDR3 DNA sequence: TGTGCCAGCAGTCAAACCCCAGCCTCCTACGAGCAGTACTTC. V gene TRBV2 combines with J gene TRBJ2-7; no clear D gene. Germline values: CDR1 SNHLY, CDR2 FYNNEI. CDR3 length: 14 amino acids. V shed 5 bases and J shed 0 bases, with 11 bases lying between them.